The present entry profiles one TCR beta chain with its context. The antigen is unknown. This record belongs to a study of T-cell reconstitution after alpha-beta-depleted transplantation in children. Overall study results and limits: Reportedly, alpha-beta T cells present about two months post-transplant originated from several hundred expanded clones of graft origin. Recipient T cells and thymic progenitors that survived were the source of the high TCRbeta diversity seen at day 60 in some patients. T-cell counts and diversity at one year post-transplant came mainly from newly produced T cells.

The TCRbeta library incorporated unique molecular identifiers. Using its own MiXCR run on the PCR reads, TCRdb lists one record per CDR3 protein. The sample lists 250,000 to 400,000 distinct CDR3 sequences, approximately 23% occurring once. Germline-derived CDR1 and CDR2 are DFQATT and SNEGSKA (reference sequence). The CDR3 consists of 14 residues. Trimming at V came to 2 bases and at J to 4 bases, leaving 7 bases not matched to a gene. This TCR came from a male patient between 10 and 17 years old who had a stem cell transplant for acute lymphoblastic leukemia, so the T cells may come from the graft donor. The V gene is TRBV20-1, the J gene TRBJ2-7; TRBD1 aligns across 8 bases. Sequenced material: PBMCs, mostly from graft donor cells, taken 180 days after TCRalphabeta/CD19-depleted stem cell transplant. CDR3 loop: CSARTNRGRYEQYF. DNA of the CDR3: TGCAGTGCTAGAACTAACAGGGGGAGGTACGAGCAGTACTTC.